The source of this T cell receptor (beta chain) is a study of blood T cell repertoires in COVID-19. Clones were read by immunoSEQ multiplex PCR, and TCRdb kept only the in-frame ones, dropping some. This table has about 120,000 clones, 81% appearing once. The count of this clone is one. The J segment lost 2 bases and the V segment lost 6 bases, leaving 4 bases of the junction unmatched. This CDR3 contains 14 residues. Germline CDR1 reads MNHEY; CDR2 reads SVGAGI. The receptor was derived from a man in his forties or fifties with acute or convalescent COVID-19. Sample: peripheral blood. The chain employs TRBV6-5 and TRBJ1-5; TRBD1 aligns across 7 bases. Here the CDR3 reads CASRRTGRNQPQHF. For the CDR3, the DNA is TGTGCCAGCAGAAGGACAGGACGCAATCAGCCCCAGCATTTT.